This T cell receptor (beta chain) is drawn from a study of regulatory T cells in long-lasting Graves disease. General study points: Persistent Graves' patients showed a TCR diversity that was lower than that of newly diagnosed ones. There were preferences for TRBV28, TRBJ1-2 and TRBJ2-5 in persistent disease.

The authors built TCR beta libraries using iRepertoire HTBI primers and Arm-PCR of CDR3 regions. Authors' analysis steps: Taken together, the samples had 60 to 80 TRBV and roughly 15 TRBJ segments identified. TCRdb reprocessed the multiplex PCR reads via MiXCR and lists one record per CDR3 protein. Clone size and V and J calls follow TCRdb, not the original study. The profile shows 360,000 or so distinct CDR3 sequences, less than 30% of them singletons. V was cut by 4 bases and J by 2 bases, with 15 bases left in between. The CDR3 length is 16 residues. Germline V gene lookup returns CDR1 MDHEN and CDR2 SYDVKM. This clonotype is labeled as medium-sized (0.01 to 0.1%). Its antigen remains unknown. Time point in this sample: persistent/refractory GD, antithyroid drugs over 5 years with positive TRAb. From RNA extracted from PBMCs, the TCR library was made. The diagnosis of Graves' disease used American Thyroid Association guidelines.

The origin of this receptor is a woman aged 35 to 49 with Graves disease. This chain uses TRBV28 with TRBJ1-3; the D gene is possibly TRBD1 (6 bases). This sample comprised peripheral blood mononuclear cells (PBMCs), obtained when the disease was refractory, from a patient treated with antithyroid drugs. DNA of the CDR3: TGTGCCAGCAGTTCGTATACCGGGACAACTGGAAACACCATATATTTT. Protein product: CASSSYTGTTGNTIYF.